The 29 T cell receptor beta chains reported below all come from one sample, sequenced in a study of cytomegalovirus exposure and HLA in healthy donors. The PCR was carried out with 60 Vbeta primers and 13 Jbeta primers. Sequencing used immunoSEQ multiplex PCR; TCRdb keeps in-frame clones, though not all of them. The table has about 200,000 clones, roughly 79% seen once. Input material: PBMCs. The receptor set was obtained from a man aged 25 to 40 in good health and CMV-seronegative.

The chain is built from TRBV6-5 and TRBJ2-7, with 9 bases identical to TRBD1. Germline V CDR1 and CDR2: MNHEY, SVGAGI. This CDR3 has 14 amino acids. Unmatched junction bases numbered 9, after V lost 6 bases and J lost 6 bases. As DNA, the CDR3 is TGTGCCAGCAGACACGGGACAGGGTATCGCGAGCAGTACTTC. Translation gives CASRHGTGYREQYF.

This chain uses TRBV2 with TRBJ2-1; a possible D gene is TRBD2 (5 bases). The CDR3 runs to 11 residues. V lost 7 bases and J 14 bases, leaving 15 bases between the germline ends. Germline lookup yields CDR1 SNHLY and CDR2 FYNNEI. The CDR3 region is CASKEGVLEFF. The CDR3 nucleotides are TGTGCCAGCAAAGAGGGAGTTTTGGAGTTCTTC.

This chain joins TRBV28 and TRBJ2-3; a weak D match, TRBD2 (5 bases). Trimming pared 6 bases from V and 3 bases from J, leaving 7 bases between. Germline values: CDR1 MDHEN, CDR2 SYDVKM. The CDR3 contains 12 residues. This CDR3 reads CASSWRTDTQYF. CDR3 DNA: TGTGCCAGCAGCTGGAGGACAGATACGCAGTATTTT.

The chain recombines TRBV29-1 with TRBJ2-7; D perhaps matches TRBD2 (6 bases). The V gene lost 6 bases and the J gene lost 2 bases, with 17 bases spanning the gap. This CDR3 has 14 amino acids. CDR1 SQVTM and CDR2 ANQGSEA come from the germline V gene. The chain's CDR3 is CSVRNAREAYEQYF. The DNA of the CDR3 is TGCAGCGTCAGGAATGCTAGGGAGGCCTACGAGCAGTACTTC.

The genes are TRBV6-5 and TRBJ2-7; D unresolved. Germline lookup yields CDR1 MNHEY and CDR2 SVGAGI. The CDR3 is made up of 12 amino acids. Trimming removed 0 bases at V and 4 bases at J, with 4 bases between. This CDR3 is CASSYSRYEQYF. The CDR3 nucleotides are TGTGCCAGCAGTTACTCGAGGTACGAGCAGTACTTC.

The rearrangement uses TRBV5-1 and TRBJ1-1; D ambiguous. The CDR3 is 15 amino acids. Germline V gene data show CDR1 as SGHRS and CDR2 as YFSETQ. V was pared by 2 bases and J by 0 bases, with 11 bases between. CDR3 loop: CASSLGGRLNTEAFF. The CDR3 nucleotides are TGCGCCAGCAGCTTAGGCGGGAGATTGAACACTGAAGCTTTCTTT.

This chain joins TRBV4-1 and TRBJ2-7; TRBD1 matches 8 bases. Unmatched junction bases numbered 11, after V lost 4 bases and J lost 0 bases. The CDR3 covers 17 residues. Germline V gene lookup returns CDR1 MGHRA and CDR2 YSYEKL. CDR3 protein: CASSLRTGTGASYEQYF. CDR3 nucleotides: TGCGCCAGCAGCCTTAGAACCGGGACAGGAGCCTCCTACGAGCAGTACTTC.

J is TRBJ2-7 and V is TRBV19, with 12 bases fitting TRBD2. The trim removed 2 bases at V and 5 bases at J, leaving 1 base unmatched. Germline CDR1 LNHDA, CDR2 SQIVND (reference sequence). CDR3 length: 14 residues. In nucleotides, the CDR3 is TGTGCCAGTAGTATAACTAGCGGGAGGAACGAGCAGTACTTC. This gives the protein CASSITSGRNEQYF.

This clone showed up just a few times. This sequence joins TRBV7-2 and TRBJ2-5; 11 bases match TRBD2. The V gene end was trimmed by 1 base and the J gene end by 2 bases; junction bases not matched to a gene: 0. Germline CDR1 and CDR2: SGHTA and FQGNSA. CDR3 length equals 15 residues. DNA of the CDR3: TGTGCCAGCAGCTTAGGACTAGCGGGACAAGAGACCCAGTACTTC. It yields the protein CASSLGLAGQETQYF.

The chain employs TRBV6-1 and TRBJ2-7; 8 bases are a match to TRBD2. This CDR3 comprises 14 residues. In germline, CDR1 is MNHNS, CDR2 SASEGT. J gave up 5 bases and V 0 bases, and 3 bases lay outside the gene matches. The CDR3 loop is CASSEAREVDEQYF. In nucleotides, the CDR3 is TGTGCCAGCAGTGAAGCGCGGGAGGTGGACGAGCAGTACTTC.

The V gene is TRBV20-1, the J gene TRBJ2-1; D perhaps matches TRBD2 (6 bases). Germline V gives CDR1 DFQATT, CDR2 SNEGSKA (reference sequence). This CDR3 comprises 11 residues. The V gene lost 5 bases and the J gene lost 9 bases, with 11 bases spanning the gap. CDR3 sequence reads: CSAGTSGEQFF. The CDR3 DNA follows: TGCAGTGCTGGGACTTCTGGTGAGCAGTTCTTC.

V and J are TRBV4-1 and TRBJ2-7, with D possibly being TRBD2 (6 bases). V shed 0 bases and J shed 0 bases, with 12 bases lying between them. CDR1 and CDR2 (germline): MGHRA, YSYEKL. The CDR3 has 16 residues. This CDR3 is CASSQDDRGSSYEQYF. The CDR3 nucleotides read TGCGCCAGCAGCCAAGATGATCGGGGGAGCTCCTACGAGCAGTACTTC.

This chain joins TRBV6-1 and TRBJ1-5; D gene unclear. The V gene's germline CDR1 is MNHNS and CDR2 SASEGT. Trimming removed 3 bases from V and 4 bases from J, with 4 bases in between. CDR3 size: 12 residues. The CDR3 reads CASSELNQPQHF. CDR3 in DNA: TGTGCCAGCAGTGAGCTAAATCAGCCCCAGCATTTT.

This clone was counted only a few times. J is TRBJ2-3 and V is TRBV4-2; perhaps TRBD2 as D (5 bases). CDR3 length: 12 amino acids. Germline CDR1 is LGHNA and CDR2 is YNFKEQ. Deletions cut 9 bases from V and 4 bases from J, with 11 bases between. The DNA of the CDR3 is TGTGCCAGTCAGTCCGGGGCAGATACGCAGTATTTT. This translates into CASQSGADTQYF.

This clone was observed once. The rearrangement links TRBV27 to TRBJ2-4; 8 nucleotides agree with TRBD1. This CDR3 region has 16 residues. V shed 5 bases, J shed 0 bases, and the junction held 6 bases outside the gene matches. Germline lookup yields CDR1 MNHEY and CDR2 SMNVEV (reference sequence). CDR3 in DNA: TGTGCCAGCAGTGGAGGACAGGGATTAGCCAAAAACATTCAGTACTTC. Translation: CASSGGQGLAKNIQYF.

This chain links TRBV5-5 with TRBJ2-2; the D gene is possibly TRBD2 (6 bases). V was pared by 0 bases and J by 6 bases, with 21 bases between. The CDR3 contains 18 residues. Germline V lookup: CDR1 SGHKS, CDR2 YYEKEE (reference sequence). The CDR3 nucleotides read TGTGCCAGCAGCTTGGTCCTAACACCTTTCGGGAGATCCGGGGAGCTGTTTTTT. Its translation is CASSLVLTPFGRSGELFF.

This chain connects TRBV6-7 to TRBJ1-5, with TRBD1 identical over 8 bases. TRBV6-7 is labeled an ORF, and its function is uncertain. This CDR3 has 16 amino acids. Trimming took 7 bases from V and 3 from J; bases not matched to a gene: 11. The CDR3: CASTPRLGQANQPQHF. The CDR3, as DNA: TGTGCCAGCACCCCCAGATTGGGACAGGCCAATCAGCCCCAGCATTTT.

V gene TRBV5-1 combines with J gene TRBJ2-2, with D possibly TRBD2 on 6 matching bases. There are 15 residues in the CDR3. Trimming shortened V by 4 bases and J by 3 bases, and 13 bases separated the two germline ends. Germline assignment: CDR1 SGHRS and CDR2 YFSETQ. CDR3 sequence: CASSTTSYDTGELFF. The CDR3 DNA is TGCGCCAGCAGCACGACTAGTTACGACACCGGGGAGCTGTTTTTT. The full variable domain, in which reference TRBV5-1 and TRBJ2-2 provide the parts outside the CDR3, is KAGVTQTPRYLIKTRGQQVTLSCSPISGHRSVSWYQQTPGQGLQFLFEYFSETQRNKGNFPGRFSGRQFSNSRSEMNVSTLELGDSALYLCASSTTSYDTGELFFGEGSRLTVL.

This sequence joins TRBV9 and TRBJ1-2; D is perhaps TRBD1 (5 bases). Per germline, CDR1 SGDLS and CDR2 YYNGEE. The CDR3 covers 14 residues. Trimming took off 4 bases at V and 4 bases at J, with 14 bases between the two ends. The CDR3 protein is CASSPGDQGYGYTF. DNA for the CDR3: TGTGCCAGCAGCCCGGGGGACCAAGGCTATGGCTACACCTTC.

Here the CDR3 reads CASSLSHASGNTIYF. CDR3 coding DNA: TGCGCCAGCAGCTTGTCCCACGCGAGTGGAAACACCATATATTTT. The chain links TRBV5-1 to TRBJ1-3, with D hard to call. The V gene lost 1 base and the J gene lost 3 bases, with 11 bases spanning the gap. The germline V gene has CDR1 SGHRS and CDR2 YFSETQ. The CDR3 runs to 15 residues. Full variable domain (rest looked up from reference TRBV5-1 and TRBJ1-3): KAGVTQTPRYLIKTRGQQVTLSCSPISGHRSVSWYQQTPGQGLQFLFEYFSETQRNKGNFPGRFSGRQFSNSRSEMNVSTLELGDSALYLCASSLSHASGNTIYFGEGSWLTVV.

The chain couples TRBV25-1 to TRBJ2-7, with a weak D call TRBD1 (5 bases). V was pared by 3 bases and J by 5 bases, with 11 bases between. The germline gives CDR1 MGHDK, CDR2 SYGVNS. The CDR3 consists of 13 residues. CDR3 sequence reads: CASSEAGFHEQYF. CDR3 DNA: TGTGCCAGCAGTGAGGCAGGGTTCCACGAGCAGTACTTC.

Details on this clone: Germline and junction disagree at one end, which may indicate a read error. The chain joins TRBV4-1 to TRBJ2-1; a possible D gene is TRBD2 (5 bases). The V gene's germline CDR1 is MGHRA and CDR2 YSYEKL. CDR3 length: 13 amino acids. The DNA of the CDR3 is TGCGCCAGCAGCCAAGATCTACGACACTGGGAGCTCTTC. Its translation: CASSQDLRHWELF.

In its sample, this clone was seen once. V usage is TRBV5-6 and J usage is TRBJ1-2; 10 bases fit TRBD1. V lost 4 bases, J lost 0 bases, and 6 bases stayed unmatched. Per germline, CDR1 SGHDT and CDR2 YYEEEE. This CDR3 is 16 amino acids long. CDR3: CASSTGQGITNYGYTF. The CDR3 region has the DNA TGTGCCAGCAGCACGGGACAGGGGATCACTAACTATGGCTACACCTTC.

This clone was observed a single time. V and J are TRBV9 and TRBJ1-5; unclear D gene. V dropped 0 bases and J dropped 9 bases, with 7 bases sitting between them. Germline CDR1 is SGDLS and CDR2 is YYNGEE. This CDR3 region has 12 residues. The CDR3 here is CASSVEGGPQHF. The CDR3 DNA reads as TGTGCCAGCAGCGTAGAGGGAGGGCCCCAGCATTTT.

The chain links TRBV7-6 to TRBJ1-5; no clear D. Germline values: CDR1 SGHVS, CDR2 FNYEAQ. The CDR3 is 14 residues long. Deletions cut 5 bases from V and 6 bases from J, with 14 bases between. The CDR3 sequence: CASSNTPGFQPQHF. The DNA for the CDR3 is TGTGCCAGCAGCAACACGCCGGGGTTTCAGCCCCAGCATTTT.

The chain carries TRBV6-6 and TRBJ2-2; maybe TRBD2 (6 bases). CDR1 and CDR2 from the germline V gene are MNHNY and SVGAGI (reference sequence). The CDR3 has 16 residues. The V gene lost 2 bases and the J gene lost 0 bases, with 10 bases spanning the gap. The CDR3 DNA reads as TGTGCCAGCAGTTACCCGGGAGCCGCGAACACCGGGGAGCTGTTTTTT. It yields the protein CASSYPGAANTGELFF.

The CDR3 protein is CASSLVKGGGTEAFF. CDR3 DNA: TGTGCCAGCAGCTTAGTCAAGGGAGGTGGAACTGAAGCTTTCTTT. V usage is TRBV11-2 and J usage is TRBJ1-1; D gene ambiguous. V dropped 1 base and J dropped 5 bases, with 14 bases sitting between them. CDR1 is SGHAT, CDR2 FQNNGV, per germline. The CDR3 extends over 15 amino acids.

Turning to this clone: A junction end diverges from the germline sequence, so it may reflect a read error. This chain's CDR3 is CAGSSSRDRASYEQYF. As DNA, the CDR3 is TGTGCCGGCAGCTCAAGCCGGGACAGGGCCTCCTACGAGCAGTACTTC. This chain joins TRBV5-4 and TRBJ2-7, with 9 bases fitting TRBD1. Germline V gives CDR1 SGHNT, CDR2 YYREEE (reference sequence). The CDR3 is 16 amino acids.

The CDR3 spells CASSLGDSLSDEQYF. The CDR3 coding sequence is TGTGCCAGCAGCTTAGGGGACAGTCTTTCCGACGAGCAGTACTTC. V gene TRBV7-9 combines with J gene TRBJ2-7; TRBD1 matches 7 bases. Germline CDR1 reads SEHNR; CDR2 reads FQNEAQ (reference sequence). V dropped 1 base and J dropped 5; count of bases not matched to a gene: 8. The CDR3 covers 15 residues. Full variable domain (rest looked up from reference TRBV7-9 and TRBJ2-7): DTGVSQNPRHKITKRGQNVTFRCDPISEHNRLYWYRQTLGQGPEFLTYFQNEAQLEKSRLLSDRFSAERPKGSFSTLEIQRTEQGDSAMYLCASSLGDSLSDEQYFGPGTRLTVT.